The 26 T cell receptor beta chains presented below share a single source sample, sequenced in a study of shared T cell receptors in the human thymus. Profiling relied on immunoSEQ multiplex PCR, and the TCRdb table lists in-frame clones only, not all of them. The sample gives 500,000 to 750,000 clones, approximately 87% of which show up once; around 0.01% is in the top ten. These data also formed part of another study, on human thymus T cells.

The sequencing input was thymocytes. The receptors derive from a boy in the first two years of life with a congenital heart defect.

The genes are TRBV30 and TRBJ1-1; the match to TRBD1 covers 8 bases. CDR1 and CDR2 from the germline V gene are GTSNPN and SVGIG (reference sequence). V was clipped by 3 bases and J by 6 bases; unmatched bases: 15. The CDR3 is 16 residues long. This CDR3 is CAWRNLDRAGLAEAFF. CDR3 sequence (DNA): TGTGCCTGGAGGAATTTGGACAGGGCAGGGTTGGCTGAAGCTTTCTTT.

The gene calls are TRBV5-8 and TRBJ2-7, with D perhaps TRBD2 (6 bases). The CDR3 is made up of 14 amino acids. V lost 5 bases, J lost 6 bases, and 18 bases lay in between. The V gene's germline CDR1 is SGHTS and CDR2 YDEGEE. This chain's CDR3 is CASSPPSVGGEQYF. The CDR3 DNA is TGTGCCAGCAGTCCACCTAGCGTCGGAGGCGAGCAGTACTTC. Based on the CDR3 plus reference TRBV5-8 and TRBJ2-7, the full variable domain is EAGVTQSPTHLIKTRGQQATLRCSPISGHTSVYWYQQALGLGLQFLLWYDEGEERNRGNFPPRFSGRQFPNYSSELNVNALELEDSALYLCASSPPSVGGEQYFGPGTRLTVT.

The chain recombines TRBV5-4 with TRBJ2-3; 11 nucleotides line up with TRBD2. The junction had 14 bases not matched to a gene; V was cut back by 4 bases and J by 7 bases. Germline V gene data show CDR1 as SGHNT and CDR2 as YYREEE (reference sequence). The CDR3 extends over 17 amino acids. CDR3 protein: CASSGHPLAGGGNTQYF. CDR3 nucleotide sequence: TGTGCCAGCAGCGGACACCCTCTAGCGGGAGGTGGTAATACGCAGTATTTT.

The chain combines TRBV19 with TRBJ1-2, with 7 bases identical to TRBD1. The CDR3 is 13 residues long. Losses at the gene ends were 3 bases for V and 8 bases for J; bases not matched to a gene: 6. Germline V gene data show CDR1 as LNHDA and CDR2 as SQIVND (reference sequence). The CDR3 protein is CASSMGQSDGYTF. The CDR3 DNA reads as TGTGCCAGTAGTATGGGACAGTCCGACGGCTACACCTTC.

The CDR3 loop reads CASSLDGGSEYNEQFF. DNA for the CDR3: TGTGCCAGCAGCTTAGATGGCGGGAGCGAATACAATGAGCAGTTCTTC. The gene calls are TRBV11-2 and TRBJ2-1, with 7 bases identical to TRBD2. CDR3 length: 16 amino acids. CDR1 is SGHAT, CDR2 FQNNGV, per germline. V was clipped by 0 bases and J by 4 bases; unmatched bases: 6. The variable domain in full, with the rest retrieved from reference TRBV11-2 and TRBJ2-1, is EAGVAQSPRYKIIEKRQSVAFWCNPISGHATLYWYQQILGQGPKLLIQFQNNGVVDDSQLPKDRFSAERLKGVDSTLKIQPAKLEDSAVYLCASSLDGGSEYNEQFFGPGTRLTVL.

The chain combines TRBV11-3 with TRBJ2-3; 11 nucleotides agree with TRBD2. CDR1 and CDR2 from the germline V gene are SGHNT and YENEEA. J was trimmed by 7 bases and V by 7 bases; bases with no gene match: 19. This CDR3 has 18 amino acids. CDR3 nucleotide sequence: TGTGCCAGCAACCCGCCGGGACTAGCGGTCTTGGAGGGGAATACGCAGTATTTT. Amino acid sequence: CASNPPGLAVLEGNTQYF.

Regarding this clone: Additional DNA sequences in this sample encode the identical CDR3. The chain uses TRBV29-1 and TRBJ1-3; 7 bases map to TRBD1. J gave up 3 bases and V 4 bases, and 0 bases lay outside the gene matches. The germline gives CDR1 SQVTM, CDR2 ANQGSEA. The CDR3 sequence is 12 residues long. CDR3 region: CSVGQGGNTIYF. CDR3 nucleotides: TGCAGCGTTGGACAGGGTGGAAACACCATATATTTT.

The chain is built from TRBV27 and TRBJ2-7; a possible D gene is TRBD2 (5 bases). CDR3 size: 13 residues. The ends were cut back, 5 bases at V and 5 bases at J, with 13 bases in the middle. Germline V gene sequence: CDR1 MNHEY, CDR2 SMNVEV (reference sequence). In nucleotides, the CDR3 is TGTGCCAGCAGTCCTCGTGGACTCGACGAGCAGTACTTC. Translating it yields CASSPRGLDEQYF.

CDR3 residues: CAWWSPNSRNTEAFF. CDR3 sequence (DNA): TGTGCCTGGTGGTCCCCCAACAGCCGGAACACTGAAGCTTTCTTT. The chain carries TRBV30 and TRBJ1-1, with D hard to call. Germline V lookup: CDR1 GTSNPN, CDR2 SVGIG (reference sequence). There are 15 residues in the CDR3. The V end lost 5 bases, the J end lost 1 base, and 17 bases lay between the germline ends.

The table lists this clone with a count of one. This chain links TRBV7-9 with TRBJ2-7; D possibly corresponds to TRBD1 (5 bases). There are 14 residues in the CDR3. The germline V gene has CDR1 SEHNR and CDR2 FQNEAQ (reference sequence). V lost 2 bases and J lost 2, with 10 bases in between. CDR3 bases: TGTGCCAGCAGCTTACCCGACAGACCCTACGAGCAGTACTTC. Translating it yields CASSLPDRPYEQYF.

The chain links TRBV5-1 to TRBJ2-1, with 13 bases identical to TRBD2. This CDR3 comprises 16 residues. Germline CDR1 SGHRS, CDR2 YFSETQ. V lost 0 bases to trimming and J lost 7 bases; unmatched junction nucleotides: 4. The CDR3 loop reads CASSLVGLAGPNEQFF. Written as DNA, the CDR3 is TGCGCCAGCAGCTTGGTGGGACTAGCGGGACCAAATGAGCAGTTCTTC.

The V call is TRBV5-1, the J call TRBJ2-3; 7 positions match TRBD2. In germline, CDR1 is SGHRS, CDR2 YFSETQ. With V trimmed by 3 bases and J by 4 bases, 14 bases remained unmatched. This CDR3 comprises 17 residues. This CDR3 reads CASSYTRWAGEADTQYF. The CDR3 DNA follows: TGCGCCAGCAGCTATACCCGGTGGGCGGGAGAGGCAGATACGCAGTATTTT.

The chain links TRBV28 to TRBJ2-7; the match to TRBD2 covers 8 bases. This CDR3 is built from 15 residues. V lost 6 bases, J lost 2 bases, and 9 bases stayed unmatched. The germline gives CDR1 MDHEN, CDR2 SYDVKM. The CDR3 nucleotides are TGTGCCAGCAGACCACTAGCGGCGCTCACCTACGAGCAGTACTTC. The encoded protein is CASRPLAALTYEQYF.

This chain links TRBV5-1 with TRBJ1-2, with D possibly TRBD1 on 5 matching bases. In germline, CDR1 is SGHRS, CDR2 YFSETQ. V shed 0 bases and J shed 3 bases, with 21 bases lying between them. The CDR3 consists of 18 residues. The CDR3 sequence is CASSLGGRVSGLDYGYTF. The CDR3 DNA reads as TGCGCCAGCAGCTTGGGGGGCAGGGTAAGTGGTCTGGACTATGGCTACACCTTC.

The V and J genes are TRBV7-9 and TRBJ2-1, with 7 nucleotides matching TRBD1. CDR3 size: 13 residues. CDR1 is SEHNR, CDR2 FQNEAQ, per germline (reference sequence). After removal of 5 bases from V and 10 bases from J, the junction contained 8 bases not matched to a gene. CDR3 amino acids: CASSVRQGEEQFF. The CDR3 DNA reads TGTGCCAGCAGCGTCCGACAGGGAGAGGAGCAGTTCTTC.

The chain has TRBV11-2 and TRBJ1-3; a possible D gene is TRBD1 (5 bases). Germline V gene lookup returns CDR1 SGHAT and CDR2 FQNNGV. V was pared by 1 base and J by 5 bases, with 12 bases between. This CDR3 contains 15 residues. CDR3 coding DNA: TGTGCCAGCAGCTTAGGGTCGGGGGTCCGAAACACCATATATTTT. This codes for CASSLGSGVRNTIYF. Together with reference TRBV11-2 and TRBJ1-3, the CDR3 gives the full variable domain: EAGVAQSPRYKIIEKRQSVAFWCNPISGHATLYWYQQILGQGPKLLIQFQNNGVVDDSQLPKDRFSAERLKGVDSTLKIQPAKLEDSAVYLCASSLGSGVRNTIYFGEGSWLTVV.

CDR3 bases: TGTGCCAGCAGCCCGGGGTTTAGCGCCGGGAGCTCCTACGAGCAGTACTTC. Encoded protein: CASSPGFSAGSSYEQYF. V is TRBV7-6 and J is TRBJ2-7; D is possibly TRBD2 (6 bases). V gave up 5 bases and J gave up 0 bases, with 20 bases separating them. CDR3 length: 17 amino acids. The germline gives CDR1 SGHVS, CDR2 FNYEAQ.

This sequence joins TRBV14 and TRBJ1-2; 10 bases are a match to TRBD1. This CDR3 is built from 14 residues. V was pared by 3 bases and J by 7 bases, with 5 bases of the junction left unmatched. From germline, CDR1 is SGHDN and CDR2 FVKESK. CDR3 region: CASSHDRGRSGYTF. CDR3 sequence (DNA): TGTGCCAGCAGCCACGACAGGGGGCGGAGTGGCTACACCTTC. Full variable domain (remainder filled in from reference TRBV14 and TRBJ1-2): EAGVTQFPSHSVIEKGQTVTLRCDPISGHDNLYWYRRVMGKEIKFLLHFVKESKQDESGMPNNRFLAERTGGTYSTLKVQPAELEDSGVYFCASSHDRGRSGYTFGSGTRLTVV.

J is TRBJ2-7 and V is TRBV28, with 11 bases identical to TRBD2. J was trimmed by 3 bases and V by 1 base; bases with no gene match: 20. Per the germline V gene, CDR1 is MDHEN and CDR2 is SYDVKM. The CDR3 spans 21 residues. DNA for the CDR3: TGTGCCAGCAGTTTATTCCCCGCTGTTAGCGGGAGGGTGGGGGCGAACTACGAGCAGTACTTC. Protein product: CASSLFPAVSGRVGANYEQYF.

The V and J genes are TRBV29-1 and TRBJ1-5, with D perhaps matching TRBD1 (5 bases). Between the trimmed V and J ends, which lost 6 bases and 4 bases, there was a span of 13 bases. The CDR3 covers 13 residues. CDR1 SQVTM and CDR2 ANQGSEA come from the germline V gene. CDR3 sequence (DNA): TGCAGCGTCCTGGGGGGTTTTAATCAGCCCCAGCATTTT. This translates into CSVLGGFNQPQHF.

The genes are TRBV28 and TRBJ2-3; 9 nucleotides align to TRBD2. Germline V gives CDR1 MDHEN, CDR2 SYDVKM. The V and J ends lost 6 bases and 14 bases, in that order; junction bases with no gene match: 27. The CDR3 has 18 amino acids. The CDR3: CASSRTRSGRNRVHPAYF. CDR3 bases: TGTGCCAGCAGCCGAACACGGAGCGGGAGGAATCGGGTCCACCCCGCGTATTTT.

As DNA, the CDR3 is TGTGCCAGCAGCCCAAGGGGGCGCGGCACTGAAGCTTTCTTT. Amino acids: CASSPRGRGTEAFF. The chain carries TRBV11-1 and TRBJ1-1; the match to TRBD1 covers 7 bases. The CDR3 contains 14 residues. Per germline, CDR1 SGHAT and CDR2 FQDESV (reference sequence). Trimming took 5 bases from V and 4 from J; bases not matched to a gene: 7.

The rearrangement links TRBV4-2 to TRBJ2-7; 12 bases map to TRBD2. There are 16 residues in the CDR3. V trimming: 3 bases; J trimming: 7 bases; junction bases outside the gene matches: 10. Per the germline V gene, CDR1 is LGHNA and CDR2 is YNFKEQ. The CDR3 loop reads CASSQARLAGALEQYF. In nucleotides, the CDR3 is TGTGCCAGCAGCCAGGCCCGACTAGCGGGAGCGCTAGAGCAGTACTTC.

The gene calls are TRBV30 and TRBJ2-2; 8 positions agree with TRBD2. The germline V gene encodes CDR1 GTSNPN and CDR2 SVGIG (reference sequence). The length of the CDR3 is 14 residues. The J segment lost 5 bases and the V segment lost 7 bases, leaving 9 bases of the junction unmatched. The chain's CDR3 is CAFPSGSSTGELFF. CDR3 nucleotides: TGTGCCTTTCCTAGCGGGTCCTCAACCGGGGAGCTGTTTTTT. Together with reference TRBV30 and TRBJ2-2, the CDR3 gives the full variable domain: SQTIHQWPATLVQPVGSPLSLECTVEGTSNPNLYWYRQAAGRGLQLLFYSVGIGQISSEVPQNLSASRPQDRQFILSSKKLLLSDSGFYLCAFPSGSSTGELFFGEGSRLTVL.

V and J are TRBV4-1 and TRBJ2-3, with D maybe TRBD2 (5 bases). CDR3 length equals 12 residues. V lost 1 base and J lost 6, with 5 bases in between. Germline CDR1 and CDR2: MGHRA and YSYEKL. The CDR3 protein is CASSQASDTQYF. CDR3 nucleotides: TGCGCCAGCAGCCAAGCTAGCGATACGCAGTATTTT.

This chain joins TRBV4-3 and TRBJ2-1; perhaps TRBD2 as D (5 bases). V dropped 1 base and J dropped 6 bases, with 10 bases sitting between them. Looked up from germline, CDR1 is LGHNA and CDR2 is YSLEER. The CDR3 is 14 amino acids. The DNA of the CDR3 is TGCGCCAGCAGCCAAGGGTTGGGAGTCAATGAGCAGTTCTTC. Translating gives CASSQGLGVNEQFF.